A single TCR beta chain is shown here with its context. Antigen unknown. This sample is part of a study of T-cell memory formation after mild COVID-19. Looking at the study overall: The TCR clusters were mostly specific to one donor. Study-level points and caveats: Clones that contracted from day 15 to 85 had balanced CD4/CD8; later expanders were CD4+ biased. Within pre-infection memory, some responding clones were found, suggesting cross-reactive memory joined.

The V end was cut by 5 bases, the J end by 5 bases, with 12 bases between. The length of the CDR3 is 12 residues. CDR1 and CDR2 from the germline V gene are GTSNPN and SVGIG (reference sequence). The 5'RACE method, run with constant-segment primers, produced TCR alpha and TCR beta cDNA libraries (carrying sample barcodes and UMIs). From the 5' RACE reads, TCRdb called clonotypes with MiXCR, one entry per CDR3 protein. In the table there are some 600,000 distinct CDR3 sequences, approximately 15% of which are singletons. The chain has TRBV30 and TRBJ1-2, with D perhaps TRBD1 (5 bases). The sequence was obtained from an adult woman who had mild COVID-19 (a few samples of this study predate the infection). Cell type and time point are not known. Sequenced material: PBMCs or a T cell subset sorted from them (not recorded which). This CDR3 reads CAWVRDAYGYTF. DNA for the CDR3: TGTGCCTGGGTCCGGGACGCTTATGGCTACACCTTC.